One T cell receptor (beta chain) is described in this entry. This clonotype has at least ten counts. Its antigen target is currently unknown. No qualities accompany the bases; no much larger clone lies one base away. This entry comes from a study of response to subunit inactivated influenza vaccine (dated by TCRdb to between 2018 and 2020). About the study as a whole: To follow how T cells responded to a trivalent subunit inactivated influenza vaccine, the researchers relied on deep quantitative profiling of the T cell receptor repertoire.

What the research found in general, with its limitations: According to the authors, only a limited number of new T cells may be recruited by each seasonal influenza vaccination.

Library creation used RT-PCR. Sequencing was performed on an Illumina HiSeq 2500. In-frame beta chains were kept once TCRdb had trimmed the public reads at Q25 with fastp and called clones with MiXCR. All rows with the same CDR3 protein become a single entry with the most common DNA and genes. The sample contains roughly 190,000 distinct CDR3 sequences, approximately 14% of them found a single time. The ten largest clones take up 20% to 30% of the sample. Its CDR3 holds 16 amino acids, cysteine through phenylalanine. The read is trimmed to its CDR3 DNA, 48 bases read in frame from base 1. Compared with germline, V lacks 0 bases and J lacks 4 bases; bases without a gene match: 5.

The source is a man in his forties or fifties who received an inactivated influenza vaccine. Donor details come from another sample of the same person, matched by shared clones. Material: CD8+ T cells sorted from PBMCs, obtained approximately 5 days after vaccination. Here the chain combines TRBV12-3 or TRBV12-4 and TRBJ2-1; the central 8 bases match TRBD2. The bases read TGTGCCAGCAGTTTAGCCGGCCTAGCGGGTTACAATGAGCAGTTCTTC. Translated, this gives CASSLAGLAGYNEQFF.